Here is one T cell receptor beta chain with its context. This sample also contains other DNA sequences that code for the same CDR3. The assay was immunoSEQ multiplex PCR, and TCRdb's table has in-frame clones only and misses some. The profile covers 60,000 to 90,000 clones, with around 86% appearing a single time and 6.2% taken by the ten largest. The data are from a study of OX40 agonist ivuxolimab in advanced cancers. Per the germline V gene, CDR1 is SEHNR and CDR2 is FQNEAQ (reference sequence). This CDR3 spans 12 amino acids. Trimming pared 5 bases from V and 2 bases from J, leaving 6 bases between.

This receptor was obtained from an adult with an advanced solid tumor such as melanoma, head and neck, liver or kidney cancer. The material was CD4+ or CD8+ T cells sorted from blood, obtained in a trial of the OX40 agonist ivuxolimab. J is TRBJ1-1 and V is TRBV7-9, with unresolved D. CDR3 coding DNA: TGTGCCAGCAGCCTGTCTAACACTGAAGCTTTCTTT. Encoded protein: CASSLSNTEAFF.